Listed here is a single TCR beta chain. Per germline, CDR1 MNHEY and CDR2 SVGAGI. There are 13 residues in the CDR3. Germline trimming cut 8 bases from V and 3 bases from J; bases unmatched to any gene: 5. The record originates from a study of T cell responses to AZD1222 COVID-19 vaccine. Using immunoSEQ multiplex PCR, the repertoire was profiled, and TCRdb retains in-frame clones only, with some absent. Here the sample spans over 120,000 clones, about 92% being singletons. The chain couples TRBV6-5 to TRBJ2-7; 9 positions match TRBD2. The receptor was derived from an adult in good health. Sequenced material: peripheral blood, taken on day 0 of AZD1222 vaccination. CDR3 in amino acids: CASGRTSVYEQYF. The CDR3 nucleotides are TGTGCCAGCGGGAGGACTAGCGTCTACGAGCAGTACTTC.